These 25 T cell receptor beta chains were sequenced from one sample in a study of Graves' ophthalmopathy and Graves' hyperthyroidism. RNA transcripts were the template, and TCR beta CDR3 regions were amplified from them. Second-round multiplex PCR came after a first-round RT-PCR that employed HTBI primers. TCRdb passed the multiplex PCR reads through MiXCR, listing each CDR3 protein once. The repertoire holds 350,000 or so distinct CDR3 sequences, roughly 16% seen once, with 9% to 15% in the top ten. Sample: peripheral blood. The receptors were gathered from an adult man with Graves' ophthalmopathy.

This clonotype has a count of ten or more. The genes are TRBV5-4 and TRBJ2-7; perhaps TRBD2 as D (6 bases). Per germline, CDR1 SGHNT and CDR2 YYREEE (reference sequence). This CDR3 spans 17 amino acids. V was shortened by 7 bases and J by 0 bases, with 23 bases between the two germline ends. CDR3 protein: CASQALTGTLFSYEQYF. CDR3 sequence (DNA): TGTGCCAGCCAAGCCTTAACCGGGACTCTCTTCTCCTACGAGCAGTACTTC.

This clonotype was counted ten times or more. This rearrangement joins TRBV11-2 to TRBJ2-7, with D tentatively TRBD2 (7 bases). The V gene's germline CDR1 is SGHAT and CDR2 FQNNGV. Trimming cost V 1 base and J 3 bases, with 22 bases left between them. The CDR3 sequence is 18 residues long. In DNA, the CDR3 is TGTGCCAGCAGCTTAGTATCCGGGGGGCCTAGCGGCTTCTACGAGCAGTACTTC. Amino acid sequence: CASSLVSGGPSGFYEQYF.

This clonotype was counted at least ten times. The chain employs TRBV27 and TRBJ2-7; the D is unclear. Germline assignment: CDR1 MNHEY and CDR2 SMNVEV (reference sequence). Trimming took off 7 bases at V and 0 bases at J, with 22 bases between the two ends. The CDR3 sequence is 17 residues long. CDR3 residues: CASNPGPMTFFSYEQYF. The CDR3 region has the DNA TGTGCCAGCAACCCCGGACCCATGACATTCTTCTCCTACGAGCAGTACTTC.

In this sample, this clonotype turned up many times. The V call is TRBV19, the J call TRBJ2-5, with 12 bases matching TRBD2. Trimming removed 3 bases from V and 2 bases from J; junction bases left unmatched: 1. This CDR3 has 15 residues. The V gene's germline CDR1 is LNHDA and CDR2 SQIVND (reference sequence). The CDR3 spells CASSITSGGQETQYF. For the CDR3, the DNA is TGTGCCAGTAGTATTACTAGCGGGGGGCAAGAGACCCAGTACTTC.

This clonotype has ten or more counts. This chain uses TRBV29-1 with TRBJ2-7; TRBD1 aligns across 9 bases. CDR1 SQVTM and CDR2 ANQGSEA come from the germline V gene. V was pared by 0 bases and J by 4 bases, with 10 bases of the junction left unmatched. The CDR3 has 16 residues. The CDR3 nucleotides read TGCAGCGTTGAAGATCCTTATGGACAGGGGCGTTACGAGCAGTACTTC. Its protein product is CSVEDPYGQGRYEQYF.

Ten or more counts support this clonotype. The chain recombines TRBV28 with TRBJ2-7, with D tentatively TRBD2 (5 bases). This CDR3 region has 16 residues. V lost 3 bases to trimming and J lost 0 bases, with 15 bases between them. Germline CDR1 is MDHEN and CDR2 is SYDVKM. DNA of the CDR3: TGTGCCAGCAGTTTTACTCTCGCCGGACTCTCCTACGAGCAGTACTTC. It codes for CASSFTLAGLSYEQYF.

This clonotype has ten or more counts. The V gene is TRBV6-2 or TRBV6-3, the J gene TRBJ2-5, with D tentatively TRBD2 (5 bases). V lost 8 bases and J lost 3, with 7 bases in between. Germline V gene lookup returns CDR1 MNHEY and CDR2 SVGEGT. The CDR3 spans 11 residues. DNA for the CDR3: TGTGCCAGCCGGCGGGAAGAGACCCAGTACTTC. It yields the protein CASRREETQYF.

There are many counts of this clonotype. J is TRBJ2-5 and V is TRBV30; D uncertain. The CDR3 has 16 residues. The V gene's germline CDR1 is GTSNPN and CDR2 SVGIG (reference sequence). V lost 3 bases and J lost 2, with 19 bases in between. For the CDR3, the DNA is TGTGCCTGGAGCCGACGTACAAGAGTACCTCAAGAGACCCAGTACTTC. The encoded protein is CAWSRRTRVPQETQYF.

This chain links TRBV6-5 with TRBJ2-2; no definite D call. Germline lookup yields CDR1 MNHEY and CDR2 SVGAGI. The V gene lost 2 bases and the J gene lost 1 base, with 8 bases spanning the gap. The CDR3 is 15 residues long. In DNA, the CDR3 is TGTGCCAGCAGTTACGCCTACTGGAACACCGGGGAGCTGTTTTTT. Its protein product is CASSYAYWNTGELFF.

This clonotype was seen many times. The chain combines TRBV11-2 with TRBJ2-2, with D perhaps TRBD2 (6 bases). This CDR3 comprises 17 residues. Trimming removed 2 bases from V and 6 bases from J, with 19 bases in between. Germline V gene sequence: CDR1 SGHAT, CDR2 FQNNGV. This CDR3 is CASSLQRLANIPGELFF. The CDR3 nucleotides are TGTGCCAGCAGCTTACAGCGGCTAGCGAATATCCCCGGGGAGCTGTTTTTT.

In its sample, this clonotype was seen many times. The chain uses TRBV12-3 or TRBV12-4 and TRBJ2-6, with D possibly being TRBD2 (6 bases). Between the trimmed V and J ends, which lost 8 bases and 2 bases, there was a span of 13 bases. The CDR3 sequence is 15 residues long. The DNA of the CDR3 is TGTGCCAGCTGGCGGGATTACGCTGGGGCCAACGTCCTGACTTTC. It yields the protein CASWRDYAGANVLTF.

This clonotype has a count of ten or more. The rearrangement uses TRBV11-2 and TRBJ1-2, with D tentatively TRBD1 (5 bases). Looked up from germline, CDR1 is SGHAT and CDR2 is FQNNGV. V lost 5 bases and J lost 1, with 8 bases in between. The CDR3 is 13 amino acids. The CDR3 is CASSPTDNYGYTF. In nucleotides, the CDR3 is TGTGCCAGCAGCCCGACAGATAACTATGGCTACACCTTC.

In this sample, this clonotype turned up many times. This chain uses TRBV19 with TRBJ2-7; 10 nucleotides agree with TRBD1. Trimming cost V 6 bases and J 4 bases; bases outside gene matches: 6. Germline V gives CDR1 LNHDA, CDR2 SQIVND (reference sequence). The CDR3 contains 14 residues. As DNA, the CDR3 is TGTGCCAGTAGCAACCGGGACAGGGGTTACGAGCAGTACTTC. It is translated as CASSNRDRGYEQYF.

Worth noting for this clonotype: A much larger clone differs from this one at a single base, so this may be a read error. The chain carries TRBV20-1 and TRBJ1-3, with unresolved D. The V and J ends lost 1 base and 0 bases respectively, with 7 bases between them. The CDR3 has 14 amino acids. Germline V gives CDR1 DFQATT, CDR2 SNEGSKA (reference sequence). CDR3 in DNA: TGCAGTGCTAGAGTTGGGATCTCTGGAAACACCATATATTTT. Encoded protein: CSARVGISGNTIYF.

A note on this clonotype: Germline and junction disagree at one end, which may indicate a read error. V usage is TRBV6-1 and J usage is TRBJ1-1; no firm D call. Germline loops: CDR1 MNHNS, CDR2 SASEGT. This CDR3 is 14 amino acids long. The CDR3 region is CASADIKMNTEAYF. The CDR3 bases are TGTGCCAGCGCAGACATAAAAATGAACACTGAAGCTTACTTT.

This clonotype was counted at least ten times. The rearrangement links TRBV6-5 to TRBJ2-5; the match to TRBD1 covers 7 bases. The junction had 15 bases not matched to a gene; V was cut back by 0 bases and J by 5 bases. Germline values: CDR1 MNHEY, CDR2 SVGAGI. The CDR3 loop spans 18 amino acids. The CDR3 reads CASSYSGPDRPRLETQYF. The CDR3 bases are TGTGCCAGCAGTTACTCAGGGCCGGACAGGCCTCGACTGGAGACCCAGTACTTC.

This clonotype was recorded at least ten times. The V gene is TRBV6-5, the J gene TRBJ1-1; D not certain. This CDR3 contains 16 residues. CDR1 and CDR2 from the germline V gene are MNHEY and SVGAGI. Trimming removed 2 bases from V and 3 bases from J, with 16 bases in between. CDR3 in DNA: TGTGCCAGCAGTTACGGCATTTCTGCGACTGACACTGAAGCTTTCTTT. Encoded protein: CASSYGISATDTEAFF.

This clonotype occurred many times. This chain connects TRBV2 to TRBJ2-7, with 7 bases aligning to TRBD2. Germline loops: CDR1 SNHLY, CDR2 FYNNEI. This CDR3 region has 15 residues. V shed 4 bases and J 5 bases; nucleotides not matched to a gene: 11. CDR3 residues: CASSVRGSLLDEQYF. In DNA form, the CDR3 reads TGTGCCAGCAGTGTCCGCGGGAGCCTCTTGGACGAGCAGTACTTC.

This clonotype has only a few counts. The chain recombines TRBV28 with TRBJ2-7; TRBD1 matches at 7 bases. Germline CDR1 and CDR2: MDHEN and SYDVKM. J was trimmed by 6 bases and V by 7 bases; bases with no gene match: 9. The length of the CDR3 is 13 residues. This CDR3 reads CASTSNPGGEQYF. The CDR3 DNA reads TGTGCCAGCACCTCTAATCCAGGGGGCGAGCAGTACTTC.

This clonotype was seen at least ten times. This chain joins TRBV3-1 and TRBJ2-7; 9 bases align to TRBD2. This CDR3 is built from 14 residues. The trim removed 4 bases at V and 7 bases at J, leaving 8 bases unmatched. CDR1 and CDR2 from the germline V gene are LGHDT and YNNKEL (reference sequence). The CDR3 is CASSPPGLAAEQYF. DNA for the CDR3: TGTGCCAGCAGCCCGCCGGGACTAGCAGCAGAGCAGTACTTC.

This clonotype was counted at least ten times. The chain combines TRBV20-1 with TRBJ2-5; tentative D call: TRBD2 (7 bases). The CDR3 totals 16 residues. CDR1 is DFQATT, CDR2 SNEGSKA, per germline (reference sequence). Between the trimmed V and J ends, which lost 6 bases and 3 bases, there was a span of 23 bases. This chain's CDR3 is CSAFPPLAGAEETQYF. The CDR3 DNA follows: TGCAGTGCATTCCCCCCGCTTGCGGGGGCCGAAGAGACCCAGTACTTC.

This clonotype was recorded at least ten times. This chain uses TRBV6-5 with TRBJ1-2; the D gene is possibly TRBD1 (5 bases). CDR3 length: 16 amino acids. V was trimmed by 7 bases and J by 6 bases, leaving 24 bases between them. CDR1 MNHEY and CDR2 SVGAGI come from the germline V gene. This chain's CDR3 is CASTPWVGLQEDGYTF. In DNA form, the CDR3 reads TGTGCCAGCACCCCATGGGTGGGACTTCAGGAAGATGGCTACACCTTC.

This clonotype was counted at least ten times. The chain couples TRBV20-1 to TRBJ2-2; D might be TRBD2 (6 bases). This CDR3 has 13 residues. Germline CDR1 reads DFQATT; CDR2 reads SNEGSKA (reference sequence). Trimming left V 6 bases short and J 5 bases short, with 13 bases between. The CDR3 reads CSAVLAVTGELFF. The CDR3 DNA reads as TGCAGTGCAGTACTAGCAGTAACCGGGGAGCTGTTTTTT.

This clonotype occurred many times. The chain recombines TRBV20-1 with TRBJ1-2, with unresolved D. Between the trimmed V and J ends, which lost 4 bases and 3 bases, there was a span of 9 bases. Germline lookup yields CDR1 DFQATT and CDR2 SNEGSKA (reference sequence). CDR3 size: 12 residues. In nucleotides, the CDR3 is TGCAGTGCTATGGGCACTGACTATGGCTACACCTTC. It is translated as CSAMGTDYGYTF.

This clonotype appeared many times. V gene TRBV18 combines with J gene TRBJ2-2, with 7 bases aligning to TRBD1. Germline lookup yields CDR1 KGHSH and CDR2 LQKENI. The CDR3 loop spans 14 amino acids. V dropped 8 bases and J dropped 0; count of bases not matched to a gene: 3. The chain's CDR3 is CASATGANTGELFF. The CDR3 DNA reads as TGTGCCAGCGCAACAGGGGCGAACACCGGGGAGCTGTTTTTT.